Sequencing of this T cell receptor (beta chain) was carried out in a study of T cell responses to AZD1222 COVID-19 vaccine. Study-level points and caveats: It was only after the peak T cell response that any repertoires were sampled. Spike regions recognized by vaccine-associated CD4 TCRs spanned the protein, led by 160-218 and 743-854.

Comments on this clone: The antigen remains unidentified.

Method: immunoSEQ multiplex PCR; TCRdb's copy keeps in-frame clones and lacks some. In the table there are about 68,000 clones, roughly 89% of which are singletons. The sequences come from peripheral blood, collected on day 0 of AZD1222 vaccination. The source is an adult in good health.

The CDR3 region is CASSQEIGRARTYNSPLHF. In nucleotides, the CDR3 is TGCGCCAGCAGCCAAGAAATCGGCAGGGCAAGAACATATAATTCACCCCTCCACTTT. The J gene is TRBJ1-6, the V gene TRBV4-1, with a weak D call TRBD1 (5 bases). V was trimmed by 0 bases and J by 4 bases, leaving 19 bases between them. This CDR3 comprises 19 residues. Germline CDR1 is MGHRA and CDR2 is YSYEKL.